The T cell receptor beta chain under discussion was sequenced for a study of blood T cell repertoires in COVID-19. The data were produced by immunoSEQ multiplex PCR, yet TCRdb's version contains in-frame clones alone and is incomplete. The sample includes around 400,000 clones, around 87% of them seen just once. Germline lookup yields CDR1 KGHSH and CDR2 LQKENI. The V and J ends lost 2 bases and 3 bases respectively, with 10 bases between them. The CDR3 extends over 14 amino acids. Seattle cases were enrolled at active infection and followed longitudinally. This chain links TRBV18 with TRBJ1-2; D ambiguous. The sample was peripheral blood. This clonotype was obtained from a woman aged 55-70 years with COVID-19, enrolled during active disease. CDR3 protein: CASSPGLPHYGYTF. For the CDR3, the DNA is TGTGCCAGCTCACCAGGTCTACCGCACTATGGCTACACCTTC.